These 8 T cell receptor delta chains came from one sample sequenced in a study of Vδ1+ human thymocytes listed by TCRdb under 2018. Results and caveats for the whole study, not just this receptor: In contrast to oligoclonal peripheral blood repertoires, thymic TRG and TRD repertoires appeared to be highly polyclonal with Gaussian CDR3 length distributions.

Sequenced using an Illumina MiSeq. RNA was isolated using the RNeasy mini kit, and reverse transcription was performed with Superscript III. CDR3 amplicons were generated by multiplex PCR with pooled V-gene forward primers and a constant-region reverse primer carrying Illumina adaptor overhangs. TCRdb reprocessed the public reads with the caller CATT; rows with the same DNA were merged afterwards. The sample contains more than 25,000 delta-chain clones, approximately 7% of them found a single time. The ten top clones hold roughly 0.99% of the sample. Antigens of these TCRs are unknown. What was sequenced was Vdelta1+ gamma-delta thymocytes from the thymus. What this sample's cell subset or site label stands for: FACS-sorted CD3+ TCRalphabeta- TCRVdelta1+ TCRVdelta2- thymocytes. The receptors come from a girl under two years old who had congenital heart surgery.

V and J are TRDV1 and TRDJ1; 7 bases are shared with TRDD3. The germline V gene has CDR1 TSWWSYY and CDR2 QGS. The CDR3 spans 17 residues. V was clipped by 2 bases and J by 1 base; unmatched bases: 10. CDR3 sequence reads: CALGESNYWGSTDKLIF. In nucleotides, the CDR3 is TGTGCTCTTGGGGAATCGAATTACTGGGGATCCACCGATAAACTCATCTTT.

The rearrangement links TRDV1 to TRDJ1, with TRDD3 matching 9 bases. Since TCRdb gives no J gene, matching the DNA to germline was used here to assign it. CDR3 size: 18 residues. The V segment lost 8 bases and the J segment 9 bases; nucleotides outside the gene matches: 25. Germline values: CDR1 TSWWSYY, CDR2 QGS. The CDR3 protein is CALTHGVKWRGYGFQLIF. Written as DNA, the CDR3 is TGTGCTCTTACGCATGGGGTGAAATGGCGGGGATACGGGTTTCAACTCATCTTT.

The rearrangement uses TRDV1 and TRDJ1; 13 positions agree with TRDD3. This CDR3 has 21 residues. With V trimmed by 1 base and J by 8 bases, 22 bases remained unmatched. Germline CDR1 reads TSWWSYY; CDR2 reads QGS. CDR3 bases: TGTGCTCTTGGGGAACGATCAGTTTTTCCCCAACTAGACTGGGGGATACGAAAACTCATCTTT. This codes for CALGERSVFPQLDWGIRKLIF.

This chain connects TRDV1 to TRDJ1; TRDD3 matches at 10 bases. TCRdb leaves out the J gene; it was filled in here by matching the DNA to germline. CDR3 size: 20 residues. The V and J ends lost 1 base and 10 bases, in that order; junction bases with no gene match: 24. CDR1 and CDR2 from the germline V gene are TSWWSYY and QGS. Here the CDR3 DNA reads TGTGCTCTTGGGGAACGGAGGGGATTGGGCCGTACTGGGGGATCGGCGGGACTCATCTTT. This encodes CALGERRGLGRTGGSAGLIF.

The chain has TRDV1 and TRDJ1, with 13 bases matching TRDD3. This CDR3 has 18 amino acids. V lost 2 bases, J lost 3 bases, and 9 bases stayed unmatched. Germline V gene lookup returns CDR1 TSWWSYY and CDR2 QGS. The CDR3 reads CALGEGRVLGDTADKLIF. The CDR3 DNA follows: TGTGCTCTTGGGGAAGGTAGGGTACTGGGGGATACGGCCGATAAACTCATCTTT.

This chain links TRDV1 with TRDJ1; 10 bases fit TRDD3. The J gene, missing from TCRdb, was assigned here through DNA to germline matching. This CDR3 comprises 22 residues. Germline V gene lookup returns CDR1 TSWWSYY and CDR2 QGS. J lost 5 bases, V lost 4 bases, and 28 bases had no gene match. CDR3 nucleotide sequence: TGTGCTCTTGGGGCGGTATTCCTACGTTTAACTGGGGGATCCTTCCGGGGGGATAAACTCATCTTT. Protein product: CALGAVFLRLTGGSFRGDKLIF.

This clone was seen only a few times. The genes are TRDV1 and TRDJ1; TRDD3 aligns across 9 bases. Germline V gene lookup returns CDR1 TSWWSYY and CDR2 QGS. V lost 3 bases, J lost 2 bases, and 31 bases stayed unmatched. The CDR3 spans 24 residues. The CDR3 coding sequence is TGTGCTCTTGGGGACCCGGATAACCTTGCCCTGACTGGGGGACTCGGGACGTGGACCGATAAACTCATCTTT. Protein: CALGDPDNLALTGGLGTWTDKLIF.

Relative to its sample, this clone is medium-sized (0.01 to 0.1%). The V call is TRDV2, the J call TRDJ1, with TRDD3 matching 11 bases. The CDR3 length is 19 residues. The germline CDR1 and CDR2 sequences are GEAIGNYY and EKD. Unmatched junction bases numbered 15, after V lost 1 base and J lost 3 bases. Written as DNA, the CDR3 is TGTGCCTGTGACACGAATGGGGGATACGCGGGTTTCCAGCCCGATAAACTCATCTTT. Amino acid sequence: CACDTNGGYAGFQPDKLIF.